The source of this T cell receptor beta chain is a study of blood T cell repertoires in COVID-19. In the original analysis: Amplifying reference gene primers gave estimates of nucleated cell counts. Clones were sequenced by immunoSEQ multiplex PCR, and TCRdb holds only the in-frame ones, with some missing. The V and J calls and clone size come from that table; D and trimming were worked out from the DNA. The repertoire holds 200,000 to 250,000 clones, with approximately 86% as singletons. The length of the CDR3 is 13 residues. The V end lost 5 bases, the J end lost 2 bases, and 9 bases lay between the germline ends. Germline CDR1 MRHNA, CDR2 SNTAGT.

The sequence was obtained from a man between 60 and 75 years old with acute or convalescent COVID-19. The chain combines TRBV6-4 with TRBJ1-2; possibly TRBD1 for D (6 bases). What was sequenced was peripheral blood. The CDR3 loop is CASSQGQNYGYTF. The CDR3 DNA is TGTGCCAGCAGTCAAGGACAGAACTATGGCTACACCTTC.